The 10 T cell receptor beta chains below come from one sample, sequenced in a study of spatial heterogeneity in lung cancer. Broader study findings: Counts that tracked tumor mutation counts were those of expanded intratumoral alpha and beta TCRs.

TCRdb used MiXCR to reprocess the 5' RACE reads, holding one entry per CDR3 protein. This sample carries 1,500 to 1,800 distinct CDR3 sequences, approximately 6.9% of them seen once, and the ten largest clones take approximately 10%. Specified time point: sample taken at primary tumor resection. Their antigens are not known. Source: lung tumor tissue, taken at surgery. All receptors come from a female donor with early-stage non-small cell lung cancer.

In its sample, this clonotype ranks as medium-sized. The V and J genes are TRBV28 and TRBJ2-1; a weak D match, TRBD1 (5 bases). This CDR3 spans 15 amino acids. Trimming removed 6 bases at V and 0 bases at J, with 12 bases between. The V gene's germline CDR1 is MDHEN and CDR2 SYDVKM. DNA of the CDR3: TGTGCCAGCAGCGAGACAGTTTCCTCCTACAATGAGCAGTTCTTC. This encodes CASSETVSSYNEQFF.

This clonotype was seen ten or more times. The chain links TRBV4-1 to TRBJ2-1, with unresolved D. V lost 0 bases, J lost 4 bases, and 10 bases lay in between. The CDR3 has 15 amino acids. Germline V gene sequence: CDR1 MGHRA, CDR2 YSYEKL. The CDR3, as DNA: TGCGCCAGCAGCCAAGATAGAACGGTATACAATGAGCAGTTCTTC. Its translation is CASSQDRTVYNEQFF.

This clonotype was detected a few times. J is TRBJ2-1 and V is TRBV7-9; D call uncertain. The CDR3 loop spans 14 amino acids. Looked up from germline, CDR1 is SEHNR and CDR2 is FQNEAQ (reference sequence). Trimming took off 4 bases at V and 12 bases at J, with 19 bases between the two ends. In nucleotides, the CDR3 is TGTGCCAGCAGCTCCCCGACTCCACCCGGCGGGCAGTTCTTC. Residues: CASSSPTPPGGQFF.

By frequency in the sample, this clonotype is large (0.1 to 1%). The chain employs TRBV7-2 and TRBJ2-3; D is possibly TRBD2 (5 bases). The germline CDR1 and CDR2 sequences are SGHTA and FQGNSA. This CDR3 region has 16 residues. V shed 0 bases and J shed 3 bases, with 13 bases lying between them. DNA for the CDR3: TGTGCCAGCAGCTTAGCGATCGGCGGAGGTACAGATACGCAGTATTTT. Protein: CASSLAIGGGTDTQYF. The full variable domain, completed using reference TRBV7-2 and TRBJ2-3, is GAGVSQSPSNKVTEKGKDVELRCDPISGHTALYWYRQSLGQGLEFLIYFQGNSAPDKSGLPSDRFSAERTGGSVSTLTIQRTQQEDSAVYLCASSLAIGGGTDTQYFGPGTRLTVL.

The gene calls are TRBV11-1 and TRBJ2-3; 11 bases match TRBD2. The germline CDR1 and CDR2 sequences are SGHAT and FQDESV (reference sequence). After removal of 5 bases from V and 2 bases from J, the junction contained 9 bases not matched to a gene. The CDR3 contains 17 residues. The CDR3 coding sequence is TGTGCCAGCAGCACCCGAGTTAGCGGGAGGGCCACAGATACGCAGTATTTT. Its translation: CASSTRVSGRATDTQYF.

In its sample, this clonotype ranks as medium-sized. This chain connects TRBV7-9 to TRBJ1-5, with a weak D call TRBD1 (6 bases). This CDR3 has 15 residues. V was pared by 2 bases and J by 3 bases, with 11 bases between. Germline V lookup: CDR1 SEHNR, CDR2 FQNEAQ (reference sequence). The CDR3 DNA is TGTGCCAGCAGCTTATCTGGGGGGGCCAATCAGCCCCAGCATTTT. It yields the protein CASSLSGGANQPQHF.

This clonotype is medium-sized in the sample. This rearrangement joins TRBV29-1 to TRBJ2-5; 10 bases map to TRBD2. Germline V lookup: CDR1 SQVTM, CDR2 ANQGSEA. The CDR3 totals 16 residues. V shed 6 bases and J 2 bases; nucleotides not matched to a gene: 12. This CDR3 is CSVKLAGGFSQETQYF. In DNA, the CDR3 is TGCAGCGTAAAGTTAGCGGGAGGTTTTTCGCAAGAGACCCAGTACTTC.

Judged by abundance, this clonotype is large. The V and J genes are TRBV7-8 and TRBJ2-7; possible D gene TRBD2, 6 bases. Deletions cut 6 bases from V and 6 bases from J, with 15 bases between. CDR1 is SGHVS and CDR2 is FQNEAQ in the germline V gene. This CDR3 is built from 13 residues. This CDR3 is CASSPVIGSEQYF. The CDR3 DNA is TGTGCCAGCAGTCCAGTAATCGGGAGCGAGCAGTACTTC.

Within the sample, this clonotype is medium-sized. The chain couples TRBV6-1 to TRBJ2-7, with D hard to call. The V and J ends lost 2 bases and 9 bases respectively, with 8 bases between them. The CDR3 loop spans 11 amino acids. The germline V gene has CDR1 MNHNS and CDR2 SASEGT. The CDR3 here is CASSEPLLQYF. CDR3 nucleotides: TGTGCCAGCAGTGAACCACTGTTGCAGTACTTC.

Written as DNA, the CDR3 is TGTGCCAGCCGGTCTAGCGAACAGACCTACGAGCAGTACTTC. Protein: CASRSSEQTYEQYF. This rearrangement joins TRBV12-3 or TRBV12-4 to TRBJ2-7; weak D call: TRBD2 (6 bases). The length of the CDR3 is 14 residues. The V end was cut by 8 bases, the J end by 2 bases, with 16 bases between.